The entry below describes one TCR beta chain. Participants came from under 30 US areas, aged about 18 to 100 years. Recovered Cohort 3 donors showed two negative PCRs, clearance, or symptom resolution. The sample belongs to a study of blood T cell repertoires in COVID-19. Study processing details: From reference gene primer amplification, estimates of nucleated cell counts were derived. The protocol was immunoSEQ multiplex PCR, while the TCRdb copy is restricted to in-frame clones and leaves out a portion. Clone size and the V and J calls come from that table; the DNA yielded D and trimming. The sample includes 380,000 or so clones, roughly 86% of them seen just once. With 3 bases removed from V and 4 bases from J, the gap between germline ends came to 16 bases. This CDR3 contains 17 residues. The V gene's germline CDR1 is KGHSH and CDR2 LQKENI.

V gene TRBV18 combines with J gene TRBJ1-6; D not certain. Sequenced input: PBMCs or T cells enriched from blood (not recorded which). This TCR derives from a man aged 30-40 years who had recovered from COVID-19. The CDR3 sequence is CASSPPDRGRYNSPLHF. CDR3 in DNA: TGTGCCAGCTCACCGCCCGACCGAGGGAGGTATAATTCACCCCTCCACTTT.